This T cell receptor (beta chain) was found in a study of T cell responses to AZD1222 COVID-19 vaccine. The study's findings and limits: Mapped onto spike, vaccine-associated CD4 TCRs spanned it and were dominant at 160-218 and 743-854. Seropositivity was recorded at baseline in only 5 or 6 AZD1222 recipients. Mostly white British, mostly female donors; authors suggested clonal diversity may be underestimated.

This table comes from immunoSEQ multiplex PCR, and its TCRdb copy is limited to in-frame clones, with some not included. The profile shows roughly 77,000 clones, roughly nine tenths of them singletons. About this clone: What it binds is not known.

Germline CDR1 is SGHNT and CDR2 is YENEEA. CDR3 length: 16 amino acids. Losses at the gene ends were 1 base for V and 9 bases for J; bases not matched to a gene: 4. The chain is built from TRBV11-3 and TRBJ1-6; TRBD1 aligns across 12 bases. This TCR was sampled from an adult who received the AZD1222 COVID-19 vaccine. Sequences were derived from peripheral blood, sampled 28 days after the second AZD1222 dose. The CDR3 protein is CASSLGGTGGFSPLHF. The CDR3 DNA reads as TGTGCCAGCAGCTTAGGCGGGACAGGGGGCTTTTCACCCCTCCACTTT.